This TCR beta chain was sequenced for a study of lymphopenia after photon versus proton radiotherapy. TCRdb keeps only in-frame clones here, not all; method: immunoSEQ multiplex PCR. This table has 25,000 to 35,000 clones, 80% to 90% appearing once. The trim removed 0 bases at V and 5 bases at J, leaving 9 bases unmatched. The CDR3 covers 18 residues. The germline V gene encodes CDR1 WNHNN and CDR2 SYGVQD (reference sequence). This chain connects TRBV10-1 to TRBJ2-1; TRBD2 matches 11 bases. Sequenced material: peripheral blood, taken from a patient treated with proton-based radiotherapy. This clonotype was sampled from a woman aged 55-75 years with cholangiocarcinoma. Some clones in this sample may be carry-over from other donors' samples. The CDR3 DNA reads TGCGCCAGCAGTGAGTCTCTAGGGCTAGCGGGGGGACACAATGAGCAGTTCTTC. It specifies CASSESLGLAGGHNEQFF.